This passage covers 23 T cell receptor beta chains from one sample sequenced in a study of T-cell memory formation after mild COVID-19 (dated by TCRdb to about 2021). Library generation was performed with 5' RACE. The sample was run on an Illumina NovaSeq 6000. TCRdb reanalyzed the raw reads on its own, using fastp at Q25 for trimming and MiXCR for clone calling, and kept in-frame beta chains. Each entry is one CDR3 protein sequence, shown with its most common DNA and genes. The sample data list about 290,000 distinct CDR3 sequences, and roughly 15% of these were observed just once. The ten largest clones capture about a fifth of the sample. Sequencing was performed on PBMCs or a T cell subset sorted from them (not recorded which). These TCRs come from a young man who had mild COVID-19 (a few samples of this study predate the infection). The sample titles of this study are shuffled in the database, so cell type and time point are left out; the donor was told from shared clones.

The chain recombines TRBV20-1 with TRBJ2-5; D gene ambiguous. V was pared by 0 bases and J by 3 bases, with 14 bases between. Germline lookup yields CDR1 DFQATT and CDR2 SNEGSKA (reference sequence). The CDR3 is 15 residues long. In nucleotides, the CDR3 is TGCAGTGCTAGAGATGATCCAAGGATGGAAGAGACCCAGTACTTC. This translates into CSARDDPRMEETQYF.

V usage is TRBV6-5 and J usage is TRBJ2-2, with D possibly being TRBD2 (6 bases). CDR1 MNHEY and CDR2 SVGAGI come from the germline V gene. The length of the CDR3 is 13 residues. Trimming took 7 bases from V and 8 from J, leaving 14 bases between them. The DNA for the CDR3 is TGTGCCAGCACGAACGGGGGACCGGGGGAGCTGTTTTTT. It encodes CASTNGGPGELFF.

This chain connects TRBV6-2 or TRBV6-3 to TRBJ1-1; TRBD1 is a possible D gene (5 bases). The CDR3 covers 13 residues. Germline assignment: CDR1 MNHEY and CDR2 SVGEGT. Trimming removed 8 bases from V and 8 bases from J, with 18 bases in between. In DNA, the CDR3 is TGTGCCAGCGGAAGGAGTGAGTCAGGGGAAGCTTTCTTT. Encoded protein: CASGRSESGEAFF.

This clonotype was found a few times. The chain carries TRBV5-1 and TRBJ2-7; D is undetermined. The CDR3 contains 14 residues. V was cut by 0 bases and J by 2 bases, with 9 bases left in between. CDR1 and CDR2 (germline): SGHRS, YFSETQ. For the CDR3, the DNA is TGCGCCAGCAGCTTGGTGGGCGAGACCTACGAGCAGTACGTC. It is translated as CASSLVGETYEQYV.

This clonotype was observed many times. CDR3 sequence: CASMAGERGGRETQYF. The CDR3 region has the DNA TGTGCCAGCATGGCGGGCGAGCGGGGGGGCCGGGAGACCCAGTACTTC. The chain combines TRBV7-9 with TRBJ2-5; TRBD2 agrees at 10 bases. CDR1 is SEHNR, CDR2 FQNEAQ, per germline (reference sequence). V trimming: 7 bases; J trimming: 5 bases; junction bases outside the gene matches: 13. This CDR3 is 16 amino acids long.

This clonotype occurred a few times. The CDR3 DNA reads as TGCGCCAGCAGCCCTGGGGACAGGGGTTACAATGAGCAGTTCTTC. Its translation is CASSPGDRGYNEQFF. This chain uses TRBV5-1 with TRBJ2-1; TRBD1 matches at 10 bases. Germline V CDR1 and CDR2: SGHRS, YFSETQ. CDR3 length: 15 residues. Germline trimming cut 4 bases from V and 4 bases from J; bases unmatched to any gene: 5.

This clonotype was recorded a few times. The chain has TRBV4-2 and TRBJ1-6; D is uncertain. This CDR3 has 15 residues. The germline gives CDR1 LGHNA, CDR2 YNFKEQ. Trimming stripped 2 bases from V and 3 bases from J, with 8 bases between. DNA of the CDR3: TGTGCCAGCAGCCAACGTCCAGGCTATAATTCACCCCTCCACTTT. Amino acid sequence: CASSQRPGYNSPLHF.

This clonotype was seen a few times. V and J are TRBV5-1 and TRBJ2-7; D is possibly TRBD1 (5 bases). Trimming stripped 0 bases from V and 3 bases from J, with 13 bases between. Germline V lookup: CDR1 SGHRS, CDR2 YFSETQ. This CDR3 is built from 15 residues. CDR3 nucleotides: TGCGCCAGCAGCTTGGGCAGGGTGGAGAGCTACGAGCAGTACTTC. Its protein is CASSLGRVESYEQYF.

This clonotype showed up just a few times. V gene TRBV7-8 combines with J gene TRBJ2-7, with D possibly matching TRBD1 (6 bases). CDR1 and CDR2 from the germline V gene are SGHVS and FQNEAQ. The CDR3 runs 13 residues. V lost 5 bases and J lost 3, with 11 bases in between. CDR3 bases: TGTGCCAGCAGCCTGGACAGCCTCTACGAGCAGTACGTC. This sequence encodes CASSLDSLYEQYV.

A few counts support this clonotype. The chain links TRBV4-2 to TRBJ2-5, with TRBD2 identical over 13 bases. Germline trimming cut 0 bases from V and 5 bases from J; bases unmatched to any gene: 0. Germline assignment: CDR1 LGHNA and CDR2 YNFKEQ. The CDR3 is made up of 15 amino acids. CDR3 in DNA: TGTGCCAGCAGCCAAGAGACTAGCGGGGGGGAGACCCAGTACTTC. Its protein is CASSQETSGGETQYF.

The rearrangement uses TRBV7-2 and TRBJ2-2; maybe TRBD1 (7 bases). The CDR3 runs 17 residues. Trimming removed 2 bases at V and 6 bases at J, with 19 bases between. CDR1 and CDR2 (germline): SGHTA, FQGNSA. The CDR3 spells CASSLNSVSGGSGELFF. CDR3 nucleotide sequence: TGTGCCAGCAGCTTAAATTCGGTGTCAGGGGGGTCCGGGGAGCTGTTTTTT.

The chain recombines TRBV6-2 or TRBV6-3 with TRBJ2-7; 8 bases are a match to TRBD1. V lost 7 bases and J lost 3; bases outside the gene matches: 8. The CDR3 sequence is 14 residues long. The germline CDR1 and CDR2 sequences are MNHEY and SVGEGT. The CDR3: CASNKDRAIYEQYF. In nucleotides, the CDR3 is TGTGCCAGCAATAAGGACAGGGCAATCTACGAGCAGTACTTC.

At least ten counts were recorded for this clonotype. The V call is TRBV20-1, the J call TRBJ1-2; no definite D call. CDR3 length: 14 residues. Germline V CDR1 and CDR2: DFQATT, SNEGSKA (reference sequence). V shed 3 bases and J shed 8 bases, with 19 bases lying between them. The CDR3 region has the DNA TGCAGTGCTAGGGCTAAAGGCCGACCGGACGGCTACACCTTC. Protein: CSARAKGRPDGYTF.

This clonotype has at least ten counts. The chain has TRBV6-2 or TRBV6-3 and TRBJ2-3; D remains ambiguous. CDR3 size: 13 residues. With 7 bases removed from V and 3 bases from J, the gap between germline ends came to 11 bases. Per germline, CDR1 MNHEY and CDR2 SVGEGT. This CDR3 reads CASTQTDTDTQYF. CDR3 sequence (DNA): TGTGCCAGCACCCAGACTGATACAGATACGCAGTATTTT.

V is TRBV6-2 or TRBV6-3 and J is TRBJ1-1; 7 bases line up with TRBD1. The trim removed 6 bases at V and 7 bases at J, leaving 2 bases unmatched. The CDR3 has 11 amino acids. The germline CDR1 and CDR2 sequences are MNHEY and SVGEGT. CDR3 nucleotides: TGTGCCAGCAGCCAGGGGGTTGAAGCTTTCTTT. Translated: CASSQGVEAFF.

The CDR3 DNA is TGTGCCAGCAGTTATCGCGCGGGTGTCGGTCAGCCCCAGCATTTT. Its translation: CASSYRAGVGQPQHF. The V gene is TRBV6-5, the J gene TRBJ1-5; D remains ambiguous. Between the trimmed V and J ends, which lost 3 bases and 6 bases, there was a span of 15 bases. The CDR3 has 15 amino acids. Per the germline V gene, CDR1 is MNHEY and CDR2 is SVGAGI.

This clonotype was observed a few times. V is TRBV5-6 and J is TRBJ1-1; D gene unclear. The germline V gene has CDR1 SGHDT and CDR2 YYEEEE. The CDR3 is 13 residues long. The V end lost 1 base, the J end lost 5 bases, and 9 bases lay between the germline ends. CDR3 DNA: TGTGCCAGCAGCTTGTATGCGGGAACTGAAGCTTTCTTT. Residues: CASSLYAGTEAFF. The variable domain in full, completed from reference TRBV5-6 and TRBJ1-1, reads DAGVTQSPTHLIKTRGQQVTLRCSPKSGHDTVSWYQQALGQGPQFIFQYYEEEERQRGNFPDRFSGHQFPNYSSELNVNALLLGDSALYLCASSLYAGTEAFFGQGTRLTVV.

CDR3 bases: TGTGCCAGTCCCTTTGGCCAGGCCGTGGGAGCTTTCTTT. Protein sequence: CASPFGQAVGAFF. The chain joins TRBV5-8 to TRBJ1-1, with no clear D. Germline V gene lookup returns CDR1 SGHTS and CDR2 YDEGEE. V dropped 8 bases and J dropped 10 bases, with 21 bases sitting between them. The CDR3 is made up of 13 amino acids.

As to this clonotype: One junction end does not reproduce the germline sequence, and a read error may be involved. The rearrangement uses TRBV7-9 and TRBJ1-2; no definite D call. The CDR3 has 14 residues. The germline CDR1 and CDR2 sequences are SEHNR and FQNEAQ (reference sequence). CDR3 in DNA: TGTGCCATCAGCCCCTCTCAAGCTAACTATGGCTACACCTTC. It codes for CAISPSQANYGYTF.

This clonotype was found a few times. This sequence joins TRBV7-2 and TRBJ1-5; D unclear. The CDR3 is made up of 14 amino acids. CDR1 and CDR2 (germline): SGHTA, FQGNSA. The V end lost 2 bases, the J end lost 0 bases, and 5 bases lay between the germline ends. The CDR3 bases are TGTGCCAGCAGCTTACGGGCTAGCAATCAGCCCCAGCATTTT. The encoded protein is CASSLRASNQPQHF.

This clonotype was detected a few times. The chain employs TRBV5-1 and TRBJ2-1, with 10 positions matching TRBD2. The trim removed 0 bases at V and 3 bases at J, leaving 6 bases unmatched. The CDR3 is made up of 17 amino acids. Germline loops: CDR1 SGHRS, CDR2 YFSETQ. CDR3 region: CASSLDGLAGDYNEQFF. The DNA of the CDR3 is TGCGCCAGCAGCTTGGACGGTCTAGCGGGGGACTACAATGAGCAGTTCTTC.

This clonotype was counted many times. The gene calls are TRBV5-1 and TRBJ2-3; 10 bases map to TRBD2. The V segment lost 4 bases and the J segment 1 base; nucleotides outside the gene matches: 6. Germline V gene sequence: CDR1 SGHRS, CDR2 YFSETQ. CDR3 length equals 16 residues. CDR3 bases: TGCGCCAGCAGCCCCTCAACTAGCGGGGGCACAGATACGCAGTATTTT. This codes for CASSPSTSGGTDTQYF.

This clonotype was observed a handful of times. The chain carries TRBV7-8 and TRBJ1-1; 10 bases agree with TRBD1. J gave up 10 bases and V 7 bases, and 9 bases lay outside the gene matches. CDR1 and CDR2 from the germline V gene are SGHVS and FQNEAQ. The CDR3 totals 13 residues. The CDR3, as DNA: TGTGCCAGCACGCCGGGACAGGGGATGCGAGCTTTCTTT. This sequence encodes CASTPGQGMRAFF.